Below, one T cell receptor beta chain is given with its context. CDR3 length: 17 residues. CDR1 and CDR2 from the germline V gene are SQVTM and ANQGSEA. This sample is drawn from a study of T cells expressing NK-cell markers. TCRdb reanalyzed the 5' RACE reads and collapses them to one entry per CDR3 protein, without DNA. Reported are 400,000 or so distinct CDR3 sequences; the ten largest clones contain over 8.5%. The chain carries TRBV29-1 and TRBJ2-5; the TRBD1 assignment by TCRdb is unverifiable without DNA. The sample taken for sequencing was blood T cells: a sorted CD56 or NKG2C T cell subset, CD4+ or CD8+ T cells, or bulk PBMC T cells (not recorded which). The sequence came from a woman between 50 and 59 years old in good health. CDR3 loop: CSVEVSTGTGARETQYF.